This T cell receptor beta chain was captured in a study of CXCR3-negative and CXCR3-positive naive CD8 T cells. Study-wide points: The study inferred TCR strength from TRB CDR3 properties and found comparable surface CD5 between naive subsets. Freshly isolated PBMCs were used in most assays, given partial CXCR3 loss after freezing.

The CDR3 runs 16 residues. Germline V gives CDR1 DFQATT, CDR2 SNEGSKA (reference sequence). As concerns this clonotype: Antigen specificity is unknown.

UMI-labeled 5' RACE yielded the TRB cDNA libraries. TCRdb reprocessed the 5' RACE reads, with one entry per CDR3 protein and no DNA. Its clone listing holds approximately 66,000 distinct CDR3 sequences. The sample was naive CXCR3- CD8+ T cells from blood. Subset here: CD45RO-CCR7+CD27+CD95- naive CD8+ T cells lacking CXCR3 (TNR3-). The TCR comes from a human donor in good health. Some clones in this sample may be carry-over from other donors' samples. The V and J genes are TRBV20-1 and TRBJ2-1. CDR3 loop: CSAGHPSTTHTDEQFF.